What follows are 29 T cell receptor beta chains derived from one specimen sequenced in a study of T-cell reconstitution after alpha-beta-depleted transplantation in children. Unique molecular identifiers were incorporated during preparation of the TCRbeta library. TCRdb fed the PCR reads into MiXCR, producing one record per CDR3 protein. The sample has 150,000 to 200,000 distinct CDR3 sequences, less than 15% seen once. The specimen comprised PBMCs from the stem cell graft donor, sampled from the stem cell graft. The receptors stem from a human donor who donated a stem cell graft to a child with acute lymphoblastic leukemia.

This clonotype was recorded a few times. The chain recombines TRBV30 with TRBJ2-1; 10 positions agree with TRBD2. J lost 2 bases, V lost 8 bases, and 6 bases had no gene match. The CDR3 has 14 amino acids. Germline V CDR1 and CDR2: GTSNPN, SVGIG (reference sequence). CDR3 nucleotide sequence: TGTGCCGCCTTAGCGGGAGGAACCTACAATGAGCAGTTCTTC. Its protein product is CAALAGGTYNEQFF.

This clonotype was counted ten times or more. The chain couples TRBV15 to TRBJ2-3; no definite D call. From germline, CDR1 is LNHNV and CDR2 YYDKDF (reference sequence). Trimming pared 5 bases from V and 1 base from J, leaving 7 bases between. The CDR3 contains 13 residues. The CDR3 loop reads CATSLGGTDTQYF. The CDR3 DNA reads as TGTGCCACCAGCCTAGGTGGCACAGATACGCAGTATTTT.

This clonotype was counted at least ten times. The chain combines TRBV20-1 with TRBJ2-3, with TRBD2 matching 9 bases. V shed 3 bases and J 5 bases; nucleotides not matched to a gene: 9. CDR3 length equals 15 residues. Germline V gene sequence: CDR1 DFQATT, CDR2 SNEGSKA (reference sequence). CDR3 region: CSASPLAGVGDTQYF. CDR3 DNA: TGCAGTGCTAGCCCACTAGCGGGCGTGGGAGATACGCAGTATTTT.

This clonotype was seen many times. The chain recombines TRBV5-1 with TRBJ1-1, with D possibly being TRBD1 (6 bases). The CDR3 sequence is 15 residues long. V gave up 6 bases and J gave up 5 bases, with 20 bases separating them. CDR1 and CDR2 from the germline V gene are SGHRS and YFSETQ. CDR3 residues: CASTREVRTATEAFF. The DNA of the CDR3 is TGCGCCAGCACCCGCGAGGTCCGGACAGCTACTGAAGCTTTCTTT.

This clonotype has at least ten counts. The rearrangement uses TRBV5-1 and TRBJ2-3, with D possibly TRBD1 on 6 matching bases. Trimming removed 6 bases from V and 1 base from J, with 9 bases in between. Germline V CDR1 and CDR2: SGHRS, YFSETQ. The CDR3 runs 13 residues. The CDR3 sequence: CASTGTRTDTQYF. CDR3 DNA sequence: TGCGCCAGCACGGGGACACGCACAGATACGCAGTATTTT.

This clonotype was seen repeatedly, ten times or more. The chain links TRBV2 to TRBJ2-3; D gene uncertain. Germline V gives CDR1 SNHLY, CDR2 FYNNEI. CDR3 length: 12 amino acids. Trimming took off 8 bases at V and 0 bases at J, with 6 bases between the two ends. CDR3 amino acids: CASGVSTDTQYF. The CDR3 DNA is TGTGCCAGCGGAGTAAGCACAGATACGCAGTATTTT.

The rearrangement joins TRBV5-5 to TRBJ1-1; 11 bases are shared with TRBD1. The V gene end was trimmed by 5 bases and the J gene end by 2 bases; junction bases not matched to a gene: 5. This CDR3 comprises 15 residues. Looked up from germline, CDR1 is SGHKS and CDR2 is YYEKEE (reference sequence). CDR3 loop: CASSRTGGDNTEAFF. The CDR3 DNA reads TGTGCCAGCAGTCGGACAGGGGGCGATAACACTGAAGCTTTCTTT. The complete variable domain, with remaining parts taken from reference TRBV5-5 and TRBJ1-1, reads DAGVTQSPTHLIKTRGQQVTLRCSPISGHKSVSWYQQVLGQGPQFIFQYYEKEERGRGNFPDRFSARQFPNYSSELNVNALLLGDSALYLCASSRTGGDNTEAFFGQGTRLTVV.

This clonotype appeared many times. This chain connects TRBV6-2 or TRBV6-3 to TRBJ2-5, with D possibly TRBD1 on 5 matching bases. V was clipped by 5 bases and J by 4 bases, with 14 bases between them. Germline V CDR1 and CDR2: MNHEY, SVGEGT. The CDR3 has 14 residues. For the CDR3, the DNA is TGTGCCAGCAGTGGACGGCAGGGCGGAGAGACCCAGTACTTC. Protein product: CASSGRQGGETQYF.

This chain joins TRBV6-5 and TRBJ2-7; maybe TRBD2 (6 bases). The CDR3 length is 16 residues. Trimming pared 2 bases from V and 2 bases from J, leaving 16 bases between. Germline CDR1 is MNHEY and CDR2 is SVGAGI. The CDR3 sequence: CASSYHAAGLTYEQYF. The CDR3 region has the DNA TGTGCCAGCAGTTACCATGCGGCGGGATTAACCTACGAGCAGTACTTC.

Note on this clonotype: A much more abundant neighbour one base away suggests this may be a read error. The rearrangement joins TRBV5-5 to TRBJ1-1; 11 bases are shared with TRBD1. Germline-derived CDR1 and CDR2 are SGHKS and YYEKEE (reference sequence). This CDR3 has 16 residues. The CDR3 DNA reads TGTGCCAGCAGCCTTGGGACAGGGGGTATGATAACTGACGCTTTCTTT. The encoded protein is CASSLGTGGMITDAFF.

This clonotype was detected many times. The CDR3 region is CASSSTGDEQYF. CDR3 nucleotides: TGCGCCAGCAGCTCAACCGGAGACGAGCAGTACTTC. The chain combines TRBV5-1 with TRBJ2-7; D gene unclear. V was shortened by 3 bases and J by 5 bases, with 9 bases between the two germline ends. CDR1 and CDR2 (germline): SGHRS, YFSETQ. The CDR3 runs 12 residues. Filled out from reference TRBV5-1 and TRBJ2-7, the complete variable domain reads KAGVTQTPRYLIKTRGQQVTLSCSPISGHRSVSWYQQTPGQGLQFLFEYFSETQRNKGNFPGRFSGRQFSNSRSEMNVSTLELGDSALYLCASSSTGDEQYFGPGTRLTVT.

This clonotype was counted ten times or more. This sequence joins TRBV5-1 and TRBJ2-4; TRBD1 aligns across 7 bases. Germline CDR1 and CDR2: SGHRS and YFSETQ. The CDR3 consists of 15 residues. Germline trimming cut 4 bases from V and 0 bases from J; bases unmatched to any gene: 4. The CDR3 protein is CASSPGQKAKNIQYF. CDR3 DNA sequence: TGCGCCAGCAGCCCGGGACAGAAAGCCAAAAACATTCAGTACTTC.

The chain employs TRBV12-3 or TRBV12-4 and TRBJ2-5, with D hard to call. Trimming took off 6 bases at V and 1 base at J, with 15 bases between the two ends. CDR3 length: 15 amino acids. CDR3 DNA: TGTGCCAGCAGACCCCTCGCAGACCTCCAAGAGACCCAGTACTTC. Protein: CASRPLADLQETQYF.

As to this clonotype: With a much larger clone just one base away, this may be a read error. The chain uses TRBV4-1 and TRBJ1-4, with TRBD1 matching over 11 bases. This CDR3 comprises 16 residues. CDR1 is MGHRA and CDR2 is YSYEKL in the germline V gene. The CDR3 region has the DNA TGCTCCAGCAGCCACACGCCGCGGGACAGGGGGGAAAAACTGTTTTTT. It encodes CSSSHTPRDRGEKLFF.

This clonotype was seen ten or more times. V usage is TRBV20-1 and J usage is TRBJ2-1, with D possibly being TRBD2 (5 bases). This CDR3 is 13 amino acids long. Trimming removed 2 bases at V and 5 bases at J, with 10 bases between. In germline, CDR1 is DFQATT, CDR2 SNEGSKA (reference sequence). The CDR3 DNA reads TGCAGTGCTAGAAGGACTCGGAACAATGAGCAGTTCTTC. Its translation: CSARRTRNNEQFF.

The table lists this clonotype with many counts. For the CDR3, the DNA is TGTGCCAGCAGTTTCGACAGGGGCACTGAAGCTTTCTTT. The encoded protein is CASSFDRGTEAFF. This rearrangement joins TRBV12-3 or TRBV12-4 to TRBJ1-1; 8 bases fit TRBD1. The CDR3 loop spans 13 amino acids. The junction had 1 base not matched to a gene; V was cut back by 3 bases and J by 4 bases.

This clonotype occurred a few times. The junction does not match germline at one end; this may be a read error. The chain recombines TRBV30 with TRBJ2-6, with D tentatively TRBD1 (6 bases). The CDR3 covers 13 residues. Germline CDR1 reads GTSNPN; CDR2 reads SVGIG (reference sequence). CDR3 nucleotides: TGTGCCTGGGACCCGTCAGGGGCCAACGGCCTGACTTTC. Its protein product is CAWDPSGANGLTF. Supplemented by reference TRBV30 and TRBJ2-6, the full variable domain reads SQTIHQWPATLVQPVGSPLSLECTVEGTSNPNLYWYRQAAGRGLQLLFYSVGIGQISSEVPQNLSASRPQDRQFILSSKKLLLSDSGFYLCAWDPSGANGLTFGAGSRLTVL.

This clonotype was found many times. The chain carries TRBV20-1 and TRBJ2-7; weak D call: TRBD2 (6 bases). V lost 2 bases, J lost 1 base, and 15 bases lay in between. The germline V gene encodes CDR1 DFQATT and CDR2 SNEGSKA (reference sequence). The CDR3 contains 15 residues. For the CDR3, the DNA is TGCAGTGCTAGAAGTGAACGAGCGGGTTCCTACGAGCAGTACTTC. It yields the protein CSARSERAGSYEQYF.

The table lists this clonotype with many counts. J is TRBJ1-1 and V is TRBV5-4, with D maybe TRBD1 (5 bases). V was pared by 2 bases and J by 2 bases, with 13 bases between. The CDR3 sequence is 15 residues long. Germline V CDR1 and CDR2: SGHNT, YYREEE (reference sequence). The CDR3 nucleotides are TGTGCCAGCAGCTTCTTAGGGACGGGAAACACTGAAGCTTTCTTT. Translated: CASSFLGTGNTEAFF.

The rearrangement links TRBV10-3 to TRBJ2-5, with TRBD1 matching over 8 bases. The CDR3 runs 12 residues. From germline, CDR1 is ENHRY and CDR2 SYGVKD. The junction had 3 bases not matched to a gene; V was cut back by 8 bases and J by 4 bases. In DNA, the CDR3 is TGTGCCATCGGGACAGGACCAGAGACCCAGTACTTC. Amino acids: CAIGTGPETQYF.

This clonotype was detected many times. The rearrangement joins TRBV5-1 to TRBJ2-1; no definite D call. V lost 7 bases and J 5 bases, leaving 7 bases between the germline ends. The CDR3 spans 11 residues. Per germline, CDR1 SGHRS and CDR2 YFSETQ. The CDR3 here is CASETNNEQFF. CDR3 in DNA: TGCGCCAGCGAGACGAACAATGAGCAGTTCTTC. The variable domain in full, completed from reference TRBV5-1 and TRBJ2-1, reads KAGVTQTPRYLIKTRGQQVTLSCSPISGHRSVSWYQQTPGQGLQFLFEYFSETQRNKGNFPGRFSGRQFSNSRSEMNVSTLELGDSALYLCASETNNEQFFGPGTRLTVL.

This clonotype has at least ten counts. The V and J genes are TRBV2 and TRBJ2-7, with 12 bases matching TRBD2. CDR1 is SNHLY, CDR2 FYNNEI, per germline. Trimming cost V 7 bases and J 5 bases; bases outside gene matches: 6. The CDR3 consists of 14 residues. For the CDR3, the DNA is TGTGCCAGCAAGGCTAGCGGGAGGGCCCACGAGCAGTACTTC. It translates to CASKASGRAHEQYF. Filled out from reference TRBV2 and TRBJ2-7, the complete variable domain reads EPEVTQTPSHQVTQMGQEVILRCVPISNHLYFYWYRQILGQKVEFLVSFYNNEISEKSEIFDDQFSVERPDGSNFTLKIRSTKLEDSAMYFCASKASGRAHEQYFGPGTRLTVT.

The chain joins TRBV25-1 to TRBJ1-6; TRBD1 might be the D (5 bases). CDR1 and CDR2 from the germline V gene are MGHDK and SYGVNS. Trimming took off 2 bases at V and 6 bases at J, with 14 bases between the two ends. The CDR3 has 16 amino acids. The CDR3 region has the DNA TGTGCCAGCAGTGAACCCGGGGCGGAACCTAATTCACCCCTCCACTTT. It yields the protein CASSEPGAEPNSPLHF.

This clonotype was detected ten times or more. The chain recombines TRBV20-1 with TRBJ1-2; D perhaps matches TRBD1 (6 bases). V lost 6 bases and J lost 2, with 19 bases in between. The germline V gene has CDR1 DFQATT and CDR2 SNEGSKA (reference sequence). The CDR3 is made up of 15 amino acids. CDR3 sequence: CSALLWDTDNYGYTF. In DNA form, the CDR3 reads TGCAGTGCCCTCCTATGGGACACCGACAACTATGGCTACACCTTC.

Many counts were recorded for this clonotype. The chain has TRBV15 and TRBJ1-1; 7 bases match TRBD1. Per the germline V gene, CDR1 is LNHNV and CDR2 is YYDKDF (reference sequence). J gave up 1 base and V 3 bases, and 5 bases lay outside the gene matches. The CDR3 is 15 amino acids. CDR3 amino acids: CATSRLDRPNTEAFF. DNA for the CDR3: TGTGCCACCAGCAGGTTGGACAGGCCGAACACTGAAGCTTTCTTT.

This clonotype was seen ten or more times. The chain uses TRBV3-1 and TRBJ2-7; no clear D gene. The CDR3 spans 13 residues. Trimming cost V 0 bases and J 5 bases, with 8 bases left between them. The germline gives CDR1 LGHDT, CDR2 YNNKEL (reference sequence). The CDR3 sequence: CASSQDRVNEQYF. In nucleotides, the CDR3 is TGTGCCAGCAGCCAAGATAGAGTGAACGAGCAGTACTTC.

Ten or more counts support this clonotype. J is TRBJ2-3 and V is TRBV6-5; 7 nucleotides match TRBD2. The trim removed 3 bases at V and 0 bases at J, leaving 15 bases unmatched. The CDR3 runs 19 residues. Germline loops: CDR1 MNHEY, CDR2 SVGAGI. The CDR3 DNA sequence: TGTGCCAGCAGTTATGATGCTCCCGGGAGGATCTCTAGCACAGATACGCAGTATTTT. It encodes CASSYDAPGRISSTDTQYF.

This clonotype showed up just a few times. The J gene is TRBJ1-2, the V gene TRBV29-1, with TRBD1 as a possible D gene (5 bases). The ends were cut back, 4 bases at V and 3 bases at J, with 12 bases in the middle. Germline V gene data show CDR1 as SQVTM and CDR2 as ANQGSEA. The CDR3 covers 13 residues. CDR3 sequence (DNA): TGCAGCGTTGGGGGGGGTGGCGACTATGGCTACACCTTC. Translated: CSVGGGGDYGYTF.

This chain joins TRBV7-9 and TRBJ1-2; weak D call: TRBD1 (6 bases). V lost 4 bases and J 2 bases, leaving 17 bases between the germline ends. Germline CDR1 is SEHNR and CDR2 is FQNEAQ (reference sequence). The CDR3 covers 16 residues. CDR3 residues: CASSSTVTGENYGYTF. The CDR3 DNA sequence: TGTGCCAGCAGCTCAACGGTGACAGGCGAGAACTATGGCTACACCTTC.